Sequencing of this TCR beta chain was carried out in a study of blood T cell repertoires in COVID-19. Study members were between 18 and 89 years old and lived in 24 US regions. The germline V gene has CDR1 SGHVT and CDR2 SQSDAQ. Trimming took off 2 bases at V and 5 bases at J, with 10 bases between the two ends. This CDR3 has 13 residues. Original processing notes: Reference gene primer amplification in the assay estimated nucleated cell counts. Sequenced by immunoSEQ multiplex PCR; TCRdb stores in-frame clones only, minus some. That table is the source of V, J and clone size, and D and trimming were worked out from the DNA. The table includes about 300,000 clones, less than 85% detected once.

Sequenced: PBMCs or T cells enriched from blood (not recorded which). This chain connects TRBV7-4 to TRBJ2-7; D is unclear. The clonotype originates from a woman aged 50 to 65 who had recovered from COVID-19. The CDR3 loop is CASSLLVLDEQYF. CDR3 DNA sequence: TGTGCCAGCAGCTTATTGGTCCTAGACGAGCAGTACTTC. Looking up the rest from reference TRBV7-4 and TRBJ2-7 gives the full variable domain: GAGVSQSPRYKVAKRGRDVALRCDSISGHVTLYWYRQTLGQGSEVLTYSQSDAQRDKSGRPSGRFSAERPERSVSTLKIQRTEQGDSAVYLCASSLLVLDEQYFGPGTRLTVT.